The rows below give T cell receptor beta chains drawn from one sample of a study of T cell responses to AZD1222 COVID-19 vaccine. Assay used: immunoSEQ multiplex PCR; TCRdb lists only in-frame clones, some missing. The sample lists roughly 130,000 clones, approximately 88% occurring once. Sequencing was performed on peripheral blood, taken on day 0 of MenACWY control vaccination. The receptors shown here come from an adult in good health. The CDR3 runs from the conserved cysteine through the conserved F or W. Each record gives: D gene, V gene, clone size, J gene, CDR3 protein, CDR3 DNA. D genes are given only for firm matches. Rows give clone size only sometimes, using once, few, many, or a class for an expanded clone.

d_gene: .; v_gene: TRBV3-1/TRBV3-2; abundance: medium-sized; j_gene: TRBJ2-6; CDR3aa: CASSPTGNSGANVLTF; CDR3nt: TGTGCCAGCAGCCCGACCGGGAACTCTGGGGCCAACGTCCTGACTTTC
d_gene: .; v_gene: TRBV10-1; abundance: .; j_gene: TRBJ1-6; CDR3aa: CASSGGGNSPLHF; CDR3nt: TGCGCCAGCAGTGGCGGGGGTAATTCACCCCTCCACTTT
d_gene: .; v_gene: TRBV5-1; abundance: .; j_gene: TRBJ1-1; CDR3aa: CASSLQAANTEAFF; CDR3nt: TGCGCCAGCAGCTTGCAGGCAGCGAACACTGAAGCTTTCTTT
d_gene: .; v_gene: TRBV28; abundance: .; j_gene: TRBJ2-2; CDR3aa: CASREKTGELFF; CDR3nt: TGTGCCAGCAGAGAAAAAACCGGGGAGCTGTTTTTT
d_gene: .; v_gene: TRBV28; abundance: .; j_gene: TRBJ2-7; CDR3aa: CASSQTVEYEQYF; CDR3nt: TGTGCCAGCAGCCAGACAGTTGAGTACGAGCAGTACTTC
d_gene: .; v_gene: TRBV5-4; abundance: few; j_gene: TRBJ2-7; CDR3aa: CASSSPLRSNYEQYF; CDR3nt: TGTGCCAGCAGCAGCCCCCTCCGTTCGAACTACGAGCAGTACTTC
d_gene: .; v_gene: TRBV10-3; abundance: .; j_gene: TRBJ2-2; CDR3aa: CAISEATGELFF; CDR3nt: TGTGCCATCAGTGAGGCTACCGGGGAGCTGTTTTTT
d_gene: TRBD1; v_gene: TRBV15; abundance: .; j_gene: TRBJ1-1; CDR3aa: CATSREGTGYRAFF; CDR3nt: TGTGCCACCAGCAGAGAGGGGACAGGTTATAGAGCTTTCTTT
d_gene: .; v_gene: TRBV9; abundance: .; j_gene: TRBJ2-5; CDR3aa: CASSVEVGSEETQYF; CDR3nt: TGTGCCAGCAGCGTAGAGGTGGGCTCAGAAGAGACCCAGTACTTC
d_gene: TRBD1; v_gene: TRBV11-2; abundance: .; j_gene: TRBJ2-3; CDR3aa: CASSLRGLGTDTQYF; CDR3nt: TGTGCCAGCAGCTTAAGGGGGCTGGGCACAGATACGCAGTATTTT
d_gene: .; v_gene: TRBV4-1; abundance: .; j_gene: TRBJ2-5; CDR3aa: CASSHRSVGSGETQYF; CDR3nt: TGCGCCAGCAGCCACCGGTCGGTTGGGAGTGGGGAGACCCAGTACTTC